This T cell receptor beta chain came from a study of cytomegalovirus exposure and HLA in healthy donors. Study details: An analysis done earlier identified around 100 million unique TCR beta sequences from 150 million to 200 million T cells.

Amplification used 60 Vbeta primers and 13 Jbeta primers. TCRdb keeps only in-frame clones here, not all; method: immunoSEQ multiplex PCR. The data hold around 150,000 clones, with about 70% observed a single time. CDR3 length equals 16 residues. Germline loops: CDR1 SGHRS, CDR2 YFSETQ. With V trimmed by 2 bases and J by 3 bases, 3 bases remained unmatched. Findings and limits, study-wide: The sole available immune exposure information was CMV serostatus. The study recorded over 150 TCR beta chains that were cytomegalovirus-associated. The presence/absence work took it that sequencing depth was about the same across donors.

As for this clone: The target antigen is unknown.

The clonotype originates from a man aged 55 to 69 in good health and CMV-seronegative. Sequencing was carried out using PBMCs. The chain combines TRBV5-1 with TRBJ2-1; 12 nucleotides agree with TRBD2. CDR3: CASSFLAGGFYNEQFF. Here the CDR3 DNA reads TGCGCCAGCAGCTTTCTAGCGGGAGGGTTCTACAATGAGCAGTTCTTC.